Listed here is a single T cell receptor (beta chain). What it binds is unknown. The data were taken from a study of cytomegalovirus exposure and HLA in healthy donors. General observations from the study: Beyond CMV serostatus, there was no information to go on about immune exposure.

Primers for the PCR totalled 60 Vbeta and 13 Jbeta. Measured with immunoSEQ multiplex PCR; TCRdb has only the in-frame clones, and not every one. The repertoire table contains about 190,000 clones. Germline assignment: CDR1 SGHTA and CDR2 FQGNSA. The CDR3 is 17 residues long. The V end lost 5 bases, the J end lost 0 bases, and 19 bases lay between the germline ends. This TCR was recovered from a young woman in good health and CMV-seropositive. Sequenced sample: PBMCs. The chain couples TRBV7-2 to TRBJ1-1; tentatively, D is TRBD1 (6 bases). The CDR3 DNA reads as TGTGCCAGCAGCCATTCACTTTGGGGGCGGATGAACACTGAAGCTTTCTTT. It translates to CASSHSLWGRMNTEAFF. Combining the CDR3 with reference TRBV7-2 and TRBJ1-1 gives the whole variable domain GAGVSQSPSNKVTEKGKDVELRCDPISGHTALYWYRQSLGQGLEFLIYFQGNSAPDKSGLPSDRFSAERTGGSVSTLTIQRTQQEDSAVYLCASSHSLWGRMNTEAFFGQGTRLTVV.